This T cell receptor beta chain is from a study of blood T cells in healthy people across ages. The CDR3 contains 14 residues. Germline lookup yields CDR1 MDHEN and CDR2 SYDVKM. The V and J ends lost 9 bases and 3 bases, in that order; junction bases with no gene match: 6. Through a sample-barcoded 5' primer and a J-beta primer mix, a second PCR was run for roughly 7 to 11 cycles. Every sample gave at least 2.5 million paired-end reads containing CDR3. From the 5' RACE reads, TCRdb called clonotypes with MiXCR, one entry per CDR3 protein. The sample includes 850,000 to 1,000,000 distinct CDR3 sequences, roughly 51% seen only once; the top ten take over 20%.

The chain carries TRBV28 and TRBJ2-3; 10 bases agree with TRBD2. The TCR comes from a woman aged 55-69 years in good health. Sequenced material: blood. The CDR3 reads CASPPGLATDTQYF. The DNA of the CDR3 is TGTGCCAGTCCGCCGGGACTAGCGACAGATACGCAGTATTTT.